The sequence of this T cell receptor beta chain was determined in a study of blood T cells in healthy people across ages. Germline V gene lookup returns CDR1 MNHEY and CDR2 SMNVEV (reference sequence). The CDR3 has 14 residues. Trimming removed 0 bases at V and 10 bases at J, with 10 bases between. The second PCR ran roughly 6 to 11 cycles with a sample-barcoded 5' primer and J-beta primers. TCRdb re-called the 5' RACE reads through MiXCR, storing one row per CDR3 protein. The sample shows 750,000 to 1,000,000 distinct CDR3 sequences, almost 30% of them seen only once. In this sample, this clonotype turned up many times. These same data were also listed under a study on T cells of mothers and their children. This second report adds: The people who donated were a few healthy Caucasian mothers and their six children. It was observed that no persistent microchimeric T cell clones could be detected.

V usage is TRBV27 and J usage is TRBJ1-6, with a possible D match to TRBD1 (6 bases). This TCR derives from a woman aged 40-49 years in good health. Sequenced sample: blood. The DNA of the CDR3 is TGTGCCAGCAGTTTATCAGGGGGAGAGTCACCCCTCCACTTT. It specifies CASSLSGGESPLHF.